These T cell receptor beta chains were read from a single sample in a study of blood T cell repertoires in COVID-19. Here immunoSEQ multiplex PCR was the method, and the copy in TCRdb shows in-frame clones only, minus some. The data contain 390,000 or so clones, around 91% of them singletons. The sample comprised PBMCs or T cells enriched from blood (not recorded which). The origin of the receptors is a man between 18 and 35 years old who had recovered from COVID-19. CDR3s include the opening cysteine and the closing phenylalanine or tryptophan. Fields, in order: clone size, J gene, V gene, D gene, CDR3 DNA, CDR3 protein. A D gene is named only where the DNA matches it firmly. Clone size appears in some rows only: once, few, many, or a class for an expanded clone.

size: -; J: TRBJ1-3; V: TRBV5-8; D: -; DNA: TGTGCCAGCAGCCCACAGGGTAGTATCGGAAACACCATATATTTT; CDR3: CASSPQGSIGNTIYF
size: -; J: TRBJ1-6; V: TRBV13; D: -; DNA: TGTGCCAGCAGCTTACGGGAGAATAATTCACCCCTCCACTTT; CDR3: CASSLRENNSPLHF
size: -; J: TRBJ1-1; V: TRBV29-1; D: -; DNA: TGCAGCGTTGTGCGCGCTGAAGCTTTCTTT; CDR3: CSVVRAEAFF
size: -; J: TRBJ2-3; V: TRBV18; D: -; DNA: TGTGCCAGCTCACCACCGTTAGTCACAGATACGCAGTATTTT; CDR3: CASSPPLVTDTQYF
size: -; J: TRBJ2-5; V: TRBV7-2; D: TRBD2; DNA: TGTGCCAGCAGCTCAGCGGGAGCTAAGACCCAGTACTTC; CDR3: CASSSAGAKTQYF
size: -; J: TRBJ1-1; V: TRBV2; D: -; DNA: TGTGCCAGCAGGGCCGGGACTTTTAAGAACACTGAAGCTTTCTTT; CDR3: CASRAGTFKNTEAFF
size: -; J: TRBJ2-1; V: TRBV27; D: TRBD1; DNA: TGTGCCAGCAGCCTACGGGACAGGGGTATAAATGAGCAGTTCTTC; CDR3: CASSLRDRGINEQFF
size: -; J: TRBJ2-7; V: TRBV7-2; D: TRBD2; DNA: TGTGCCAGCAGCCTTACCGGGACTAGCGGGAGCGAGCAGTACTTC; CDR3: CASSLTGTSGSEQYF
size: -; J: TRBJ1-1; V: TRBV7-8; D: -; DNA: TGTGCCAGCTCCTCGACGGAGCTGAACACTGAAGCTTTCTTT; CDR3: CASSSTELNTEAFF
size: -; J: TRBJ1-4; V: TRBV3-1/TRBV3-2; D: -; DNA: TGTGCCAGCAGCCAAGTAGTCACTAATGAAAAACTGTTTTTT; CDR3: CASSQVVTNEKLFF
size: -; J: TRBJ2-1; V: TRBV7-3; D: -; DNA: TGTGCCAGCAGCTTAAGGGCTGGTGAGCAGTTCTTC; CDR3: CASSLRAGEQFF
size: -; J: TRBJ1-1; V: TRBV5-1; D: -; DNA: TGCGCCAGCAGCTTGGACGGAACAGCGGTAGACGAAGCTTTCTTT; CDR3: CASSLDGTAVDEAFF
size: -; J: TRBJ2-7; V: TRBV11-2; D: -; DNA: TGTGCCAGCAGCCCTAGTTACGAGCAGTACTTC; CDR3: CASSPSYEQYF
size: -; J: TRBJ1-5; V: TRBV19; D: -; DNA: TGTGCCAGTAGTATAGATGGGGCAGGGAGGCAGCCCCAGCATTTT; CDR3: CASSIDGAGRQPQHF
size: -; J: TRBJ1-6; V: TRBV5-5; D: TRBD1; DNA: TGTGCCAGCAGCTTGGTGGTCGGACAGGGGTCTTCACCCCTCCACTTT; CDR3: CASSLVVGQGSSPLHF
size: -; J: TRBJ2-7; V: TRBV3-1/TRBV3-2; D: TRBD2; DNA: TGTGCCAGCAGCCAAGTAGCGGGAGGGCCCTACGAGCAGTACTTC; CDR3: CASSQVAGGPYEQYF
size: -; J: TRBJ1-5; V: TRBV3-1/TRBV3-2; D: -; DNA: TGTGCCAGCAGCCGCGAAGGGGTGCAGCCCCAGCATTTT; CDR3: CASSREGVQPQHF
size: -; J: TRBJ1-1; V: TRBV7-2; D: -; DNA: TGTGCCAGCAGCAGCAGGGGTTTGACTGAAGCTTTCTTT; CDR3: CASSSRGLTEAFF
size: -; J: TRBJ2-7; V: TRBV5-1; D: TRBD1; DNA: TGCGCCAGCAGCCCTTGGGACAGGGTGAACGAGCAGTACTTC; CDR3: CASSPWDRVNEQYF
size: -; J: TRBJ2-1; V: TRBV2; D: -; DNA: TGTGCCAGCAGCCTGCTAGCCCCAACCCTCAATGAGCAGTTCTTC; CDR3: CASSLLAPTLNEQFF
size: -; J: TRBJ2-3; V: TRBV5-1; D: TRBD2; DNA: TGCGCCAGCAGCGCTGGGACTAGCGGGAATCCCAGCACAGATACGCAGTATTTT; CDR3: CASSAGTSGNPSTDTQYF
size: -; J: TRBJ2-3; V: TRBV5-4; D: -; DNA: TGTGCCAGCTGGGACACGGGCGTGGCAGATACGCAGTATTTT; CDR3: CASWDTGVADTQYF
size: -; J: TRBJ1-5; V: TRBV20-1; D: TRBD1; DNA: TGCAGTGCTAGTACGGGACAGAACAATCAGCCCCAGCATTTT; CDR3: CSASTGQNNQPQHF
size: few; J: TRBJ1-1; V: TRBV30; D: -; DNA: TGTGCCTGGATCTTCTCGGGGGGCCACACTGAAGCTTTCTTT; CDR3: CAWIFSGGHTEAFF
size: -; J: TRBJ2-1; V: TRBV29-1; D: -; DNA: TGCAGCGTTGTGCGGGATAATGAGCAGTTCTTC; CDR3: CSVVRDNEQFF
size: -; J: TRBJ2-1; V: TRBV7-3; D: TRBD2; DNA: TGTGCCAGCAGCTTTCTAGCGGGAGGCACCAATGAGCAGTTCTTC; CDR3: CASSFLAGGTNEQFF
size: -; J: TRBJ2-5; V: TRBV4-3; D: -; DNA: TGCGCCAGCAGCCAGATAGACAGCGCCACGGAGACCCAGTACTTC; CDR3: CASSQIDSATETQYF
size: -; J: TRBJ2-7; V: TRBV5-4; D: TRBD2; DNA: TGTGCCAGCAGCTACGACCCTAGCGGGAACGAGCAGTACTTC; CDR3: CASSYDPSGNEQYF
size: -; J: TRBJ1-2; V: TRBV28; D: TRBD1; DNA: TGTGCCAGCAGTTCACAGGGGGAGAACATCTATGGCTACACCTTC; CDR3: CASSSQGENIYGYTF
size: -; J: TRBJ1-3; V: TRBV12-3/TRBV12-4; D: TRBD1; DNA: TGTGCCAGCAGCTACGACAGGGAAGACACCATATATTTT; CDR3: CASSYDREDTIYF
size: -; J: TRBJ2-7; V: TRBV7-8; D: TRBD1; DNA: TGTGCCAGCAGCTTCGGGACAGGGAGAAACTACGAGCAGTACTTC; CDR3: CASSFGTGRNYEQYF
size: -; J: TRBJ2-2; V: TRBV5-4; D: -; DNA: TGTGCCAGCAGCTTGGGACGGACAGAGAACACCGGGGAGCTGTTTTTT; CDR3: CASSLGRTENTGELFF
size: -; J: TRBJ2-2; V: TRBV13; D: -; DNA: TGTGCCAGCAGTTTCGTAGGGGCCGGGGAGCTGTTTTTT; CDR3: CASSFVGAGELFF